This TCR beta chain stems from a study of graft-versus-host responses after intestinal transplantation. In the study overall: Once they had received anti-thymocyte globulin induction, all recipients took tacrolimus and steroids for about three years. Whole-study findings and limits: High graft-versus-host to host-versus-graft clonal ratios were seen in allografts of patients with graft-donor T cell macrochimerism. GvH clones detected in recipient marrow included some appearing first in ileum or blood.

Trimming cost V 1 base and J 5 bases; bases outside gene matches: 3. Germline values: CDR1 SGHNT, CDR2 YYREEE (reference sequence). The CDR3 covers 15 residues. As for this clone: Its antigen is undetermined.

Clones were read by immunoSEQ multiplex PCR, and TCRdb kept only the in-frame ones, dropping some. The sample includes some 79,000 clones, less than 90% seen only once; the top ten take roughly 0.37%. The specimen was unstimulated CD4+ T cells sorted from spleen or lymph node cells, collected before intestinal transplant. The source is a human donor who received an intestinal transplant. The gene calls are TRBV5-4 and TRBJ2-7; the match to TRBD2 covers 13 bases. CDR3 coding DNA: TGTGCCAGCAGCTTGCGGACTAGCGGGAGCCACGAGCAGTACTTC. Protein product: CASSLRTSGSHEQYF.